This entry is about one TCR beta chain. This clonotype was recorded at least ten times. Its antigen target is currently unknown. Base qualities are missing; no much larger clone stands one base away. Patients with uncontrolled infections, other autoimmune diseases, pregnancy or lactation were excluded. Diagnoses relied on clinical symptoms, serum thyroxine and TRAb, thyroid ultrasound and orbital computed tomography. Total RNA was extracted with Trizol reagent, and quality was checked on an Agilent 2100 Bioanalyzer. The CDR3 starts with the cysteine, ends with the phenylalanine, and has 15 residues. Just the 45-base CDR3 DNA is kept, in frame starting at base 1. V and J lose 1 base and 10 bases, and a span of 14 bases separates them. Taken from the germline V gene, the CDR1 and CDR2 loops are SGHDN and FVKESK. The TCR beta CDR3 regions were amplified from RNA transcripts. A first-round RT-PCR of the TCR CDR3 used the HTBI primer set with the Qiagen OneStep RT-PCR kit. A second multiplex PCR round built the libraries, followed by size selection and purification. Paired-end sequencing of the libraries was performed with 100 bp reads on an Illumina HiSeq2000. The original methods were these. SOAPnuke was used to process the raw data, with reads discarded if the reads contained adapters or uncalled bases, had a mean Phred below 15, or lacked an exact constant-primer or identifier match. COPE v1.2.5 was used to merge the high-quality paired reads, and each unique nucleotide sequence was defined as a clonotype. MiTCR v1.1 was used to align the clonotypes against IMGT TRBV, TRBD and TRBJ reference segments. The analysis included only V-J combinations with a frequency above 0.0001, which together covered about 99% of the repertoires. A TCS score was defined as the ratio between F50 (clonal expansion) and ExV (chaos), using BLOSUM62-based TCRdist between CDR3 peptides within each V-J. Welch's t-statistics and random forest reduced approximately 520 V-J features to 10 to 15, which were used in a naive Bayes classifier (R e1071). The similarity between thyroid and blood repertoires was quantified using the Morisita-Horn index. The public reads were reanalyzed by TCRdb: fastp trimming at Q25, MiXCR alignment, in-frame beta chains only. One record per CDR3 amino acid sequence lists the most common genes and DNA. TCRdb, not the authors, supplied the V and J calls. Here the sample has a few hundred thousand distinct CDR3 sequences; 46% occur a single time. The ten most abundant clones make up about 45% of the sample.

These data belong to a study of T cells in Graves' hyperthyroidism and ophthalmopathy (dated by TCRdb to between 2018 and 2021). Background for the entire study: To identify TCR V-J signatures that set the groups apart, the researchers used a discovery cohort of about a hundred patients, made up of 40 to 45 with Graves' ophthalmopathy and about 60 with stable Graves' hyperthyroidism. The 85 to 100 discovery patients were randomly split 7:3 into training and test sets. The study also compared thyroid tissue and blood T-cell repertoires from several Graves' hyperthyroidism patients. TCR Vbeta CDR3 sequencing of 120 to 150 peripheral blood samples (roughly 43 ophthalmopathy, 75 to 80 hyperthyroidism and approximately 17 progressor patients) is reported in the paper. Prospective prediction of ophthalmopathy was tested in an independent validation cohort consisting of 18 to 20 hyperthyroidism patients and some 16 patients who later progressed to ophthalmopathy. Following sampling, methimazole starting at 30 mg daily was given to hyperthyroidism patients, and high-dose intravenous methylprednisolone was given to ophthalmopathy patients.

Broad study findings and their caveats: Most expanded thyroid clonotypes (frequency above 0.001) were also found in blood, which suggests that blood repertoires may mirror thyroid immune responses. Ophthalmopathy was separated from stable hyperthyroidism by a 13 V-J signature model, with roughly 88% sensitivity and about 81% specificity obtained in cross-validation and 80%/75% obtained in testing. In validation, the model predicted progression to ophthalmopathy a median of approximately 6.3 months before onset, with approximately 70% sensitivity and roughly 79% specificity. Sample size was not statistically predetermined, and blinding of investigators to group allocation was not performed.

This receptor was obtained from an adult woman with Graves' disease, either hyperthyroidism or ophthalmopathy (not recorded which). The V gene is TRBV14 and the J gene is TRBJ1-6; a tentative D call is TRBD1 (6 bases match). The source material was peripheral blood or thyroid tissue (not recorded which). The CDR3 region has the sequence CASSQVTGPSSPLHF. The DNA sequence is as follows: TGTGCCAGCAGCCAAGTTACAGGGCCTAGCTCACCCCTCCACTTT.